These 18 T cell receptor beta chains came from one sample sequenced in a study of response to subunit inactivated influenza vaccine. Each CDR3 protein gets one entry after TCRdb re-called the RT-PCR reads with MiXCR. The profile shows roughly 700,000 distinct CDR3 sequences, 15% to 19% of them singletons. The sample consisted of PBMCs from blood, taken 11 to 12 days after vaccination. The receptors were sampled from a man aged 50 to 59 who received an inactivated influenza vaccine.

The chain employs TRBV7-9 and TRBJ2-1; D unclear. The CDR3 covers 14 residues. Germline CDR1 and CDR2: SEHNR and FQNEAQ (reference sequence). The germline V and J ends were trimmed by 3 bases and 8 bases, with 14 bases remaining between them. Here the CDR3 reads CASSFSNLPDEQFF. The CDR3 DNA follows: TGTGCCAGCAGCTTCTCCAATCTTCCCGATGAGCAGTTCTTC.

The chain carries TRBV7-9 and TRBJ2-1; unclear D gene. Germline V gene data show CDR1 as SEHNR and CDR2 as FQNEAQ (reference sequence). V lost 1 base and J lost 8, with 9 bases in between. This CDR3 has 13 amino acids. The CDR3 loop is CASSLGLFDEQFF. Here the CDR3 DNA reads TGTGCCAGCAGCTTAGGGCTATTTGATGAGCAGTTCTTC.

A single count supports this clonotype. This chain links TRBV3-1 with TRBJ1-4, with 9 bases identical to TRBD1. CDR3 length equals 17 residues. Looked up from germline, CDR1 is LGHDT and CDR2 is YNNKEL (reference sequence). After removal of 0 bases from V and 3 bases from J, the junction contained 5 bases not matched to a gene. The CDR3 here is CASSQENTGGPNEKLFF. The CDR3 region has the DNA TGTGCCAGCAGCCAAGAGAATACAGGGGGCCCTAATGAAAAACTGTTTTTT.

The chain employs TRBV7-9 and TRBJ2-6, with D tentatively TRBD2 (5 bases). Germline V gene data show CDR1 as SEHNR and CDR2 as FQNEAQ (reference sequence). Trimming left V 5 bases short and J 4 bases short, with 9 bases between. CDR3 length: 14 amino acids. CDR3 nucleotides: TGTGCCAGCAGCCCTCGGAGGGGGGCCAACGTCCTGACTTTC. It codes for CASSPRRGANVLTF.

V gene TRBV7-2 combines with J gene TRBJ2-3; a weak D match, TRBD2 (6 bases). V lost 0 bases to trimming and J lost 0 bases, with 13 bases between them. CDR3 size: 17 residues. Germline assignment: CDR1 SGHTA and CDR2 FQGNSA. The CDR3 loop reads CASSLAAGTFSTDTQYF. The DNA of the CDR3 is TGTGCCAGCAGCTTAGCTGCGGGGACCTTTAGCACAGATACGCAGTATTTT.

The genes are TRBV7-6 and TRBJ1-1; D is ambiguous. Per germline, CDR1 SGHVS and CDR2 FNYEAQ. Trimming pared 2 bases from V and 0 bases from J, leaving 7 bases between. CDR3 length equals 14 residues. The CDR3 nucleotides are TGTGCCAGCAGCTTACGAGGCCTGAACACTGAAGCTTTCTTT. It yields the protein CASSLRGLNTEAFF.

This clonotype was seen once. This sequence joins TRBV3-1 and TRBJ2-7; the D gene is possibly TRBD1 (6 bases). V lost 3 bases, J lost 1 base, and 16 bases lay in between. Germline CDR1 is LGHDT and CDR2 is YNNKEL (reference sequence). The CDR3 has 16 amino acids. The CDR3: CASSQRGSGRSYEQYF. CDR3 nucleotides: TGTGCCAGCAGCCAGAGGGGGAGCGGCCGATCCTACGAGCAGTACTTC.

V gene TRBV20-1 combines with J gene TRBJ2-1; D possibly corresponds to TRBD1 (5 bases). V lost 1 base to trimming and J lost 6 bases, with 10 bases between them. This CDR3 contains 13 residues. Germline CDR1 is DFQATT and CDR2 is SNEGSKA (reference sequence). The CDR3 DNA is TGCAGTGCTAGAGGCGGACAAATCAATGAGCAGTTCTTC. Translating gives CSARGGQINEQFF.

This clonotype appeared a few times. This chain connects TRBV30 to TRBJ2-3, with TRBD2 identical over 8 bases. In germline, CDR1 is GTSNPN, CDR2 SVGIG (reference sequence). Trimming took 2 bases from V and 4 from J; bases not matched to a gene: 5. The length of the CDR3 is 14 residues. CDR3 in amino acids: CAWSPGGAPDTQYF. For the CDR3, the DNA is TGTGCCTGGAGTCCCGGGGGGGCCCCAGATACGCAGTATTTT.

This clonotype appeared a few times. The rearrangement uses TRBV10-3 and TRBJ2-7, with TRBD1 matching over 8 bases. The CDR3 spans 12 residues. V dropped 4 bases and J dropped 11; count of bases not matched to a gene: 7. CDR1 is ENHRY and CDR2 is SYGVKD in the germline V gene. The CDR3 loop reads CAISGQGTGEYF. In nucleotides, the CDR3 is TGTGCCATCAGTGGACAGGGGACCGGGGAGTACTTC.

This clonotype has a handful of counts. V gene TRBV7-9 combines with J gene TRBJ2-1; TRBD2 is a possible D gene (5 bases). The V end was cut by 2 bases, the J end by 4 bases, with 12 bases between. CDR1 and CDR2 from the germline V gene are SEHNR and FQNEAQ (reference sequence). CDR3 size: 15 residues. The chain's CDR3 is CASSLFRTQYNEQFF. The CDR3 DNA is TGTGCCAGCAGCTTATTCCGGACTCAATACAATGAGCAGTTCTTC.

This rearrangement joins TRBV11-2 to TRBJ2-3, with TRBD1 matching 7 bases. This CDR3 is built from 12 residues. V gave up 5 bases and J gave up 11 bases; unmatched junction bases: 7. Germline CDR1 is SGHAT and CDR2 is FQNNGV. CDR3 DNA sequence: TGTGCCAGCAGCCCAGTGCAGGGGGAGCAGTATTTT. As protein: CASSPVQGEQYF. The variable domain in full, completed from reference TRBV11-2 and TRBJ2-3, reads EAGVAQSPRYKIIEKRQSVAFWCNPISGHATLYWYQQILGQGPKLLIQFQNNGVVDDSQLPKDRFSAERLKGVDSTLKIQPAKLEDSAVYLCASSPVQGEQYFGPGTRLTVL.

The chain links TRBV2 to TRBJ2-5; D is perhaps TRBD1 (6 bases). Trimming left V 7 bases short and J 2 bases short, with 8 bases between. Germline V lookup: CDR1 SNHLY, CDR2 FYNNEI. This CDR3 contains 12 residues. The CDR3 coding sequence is TGTGCCAGCAACAGGGTACAAGAGACCCAGTACTTC. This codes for CASNRVQETQYF.

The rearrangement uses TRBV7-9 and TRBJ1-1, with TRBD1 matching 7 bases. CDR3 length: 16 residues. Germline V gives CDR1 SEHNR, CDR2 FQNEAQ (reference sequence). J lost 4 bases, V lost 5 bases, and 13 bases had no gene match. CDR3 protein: CASSASLTGVLTEAFF. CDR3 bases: TGTGCCAGCAGCGCTAGCCTTACAGGGGTCCTCACTGAAGCTTTCTTT.

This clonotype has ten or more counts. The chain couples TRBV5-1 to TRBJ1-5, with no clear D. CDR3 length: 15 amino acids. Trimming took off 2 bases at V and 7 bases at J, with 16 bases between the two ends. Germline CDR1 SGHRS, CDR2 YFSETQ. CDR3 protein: CASSLNGGGNQPQHF. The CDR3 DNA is TGCGCCAGCAGCTTAAATGGCGGCGGGAACCAGCCCCAGCATTTT.

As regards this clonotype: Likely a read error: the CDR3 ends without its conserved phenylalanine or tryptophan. Here the CDR3 reads CATGTKAYNEQFL. The CDR3 DNA sequence: TGTGCCACCGGGACAAAGGCCTACAATGAGCAGTTCTTA. The V gene is TRBV15, the J gene TRBJ2-1, with D maybe TRBD1 (6 bases). Germline CDR1 and CDR2: LNHNV and YYDKDF (reference sequence). The CDR3 is 13 residues long. Trimming cost V 8 bases and J 2 bases, with 10 bases left between them.

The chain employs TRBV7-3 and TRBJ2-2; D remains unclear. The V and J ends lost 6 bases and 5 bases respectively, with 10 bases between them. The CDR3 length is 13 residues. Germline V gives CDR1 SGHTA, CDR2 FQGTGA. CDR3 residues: CASRLESTGELFF. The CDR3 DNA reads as TGTGCCAGCAGACTTGAGAGTACCGGGGAGCTGTTTTTT.

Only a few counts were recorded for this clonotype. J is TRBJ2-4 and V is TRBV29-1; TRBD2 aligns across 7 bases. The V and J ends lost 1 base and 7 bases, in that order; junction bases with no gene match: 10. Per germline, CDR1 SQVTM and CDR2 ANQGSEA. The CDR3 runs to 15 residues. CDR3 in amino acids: CSVEVGRGGRNIQYF. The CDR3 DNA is TGCAGCGTTGAAGTGGGACGGGGAGGGAGGAACATTCAGTACTTC. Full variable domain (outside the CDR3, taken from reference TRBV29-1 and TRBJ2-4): SAVISQKPSRDICQRGTSLTIQCQVDSQVTMMFWYRQQPGQSLTLIATANQGSEATYESGFVIDKFPISRPNLTFSTLTVSNMSPEDSSIYLCSVEVGRGGRNIQYFGAGTRLSVL.